Each of the 2 T cell receptor beta chains below was sequenced from the same sample in a study of T-cell memory formation after mild COVID-19. A single record per CDR3 protein comes from TCRdb applying MiXCR to the 5' RACE reads. This sample has hundreds of thousands of distinct CDR3 sequences, with approximately 21% found just once. Material: PBMCs or a T cell subset sorted from them (not recorded which). These receptor sequences come from an adult woman who had mild COVID-19 (a few samples of this study predate the infection). Cell type and time point are not known.

This clonotype was counted a few times. The rearrangement links TRBV12-5 to TRBJ2-3; D possibly corresponds to TRBD2 (6 bases). The V and J ends lost 4 bases and 4 bases respectively, with 15 bases between them. Germline loops: CDR1 LGHNT, CDR2 FRNRAP. The CDR3 is 15 residues long. The CDR3 spells CASGSPPGVSDTQYF. Here the CDR3 DNA reads TGTGCTAGTGGTTCCCCCCCGGGGGTCTCAGATACGCAGTATTTT.

The V gene is TRBV7-2, the J gene TRBJ2-3; 9 bases are a match to TRBD1. CDR3 length: 14 amino acids. Unmatched junction bases numbered 7, after V lost 2 bases and J lost 10 bases. Germline V gives CDR1 SGHTA, CDR2 FQGNSA. This chain's CDR3 is CASSLRNRDRAQYF. CDR3 nucleotide sequence: TGTGCCAGCAGCTTAAGGAACCGGGACAGGGCGCAGTATTTT. The variable domain in full, completed from reference TRBV7-2 and TRBJ2-3, reads GAGVSQSPSNKVTEKGKDVELRCDPISGHTALYWYRQSLGQGLEFLIYFQGNSAPDKSGLPSDRFSAERTGGSVSTLTIQRTQQEDSAVYLCASSLRNRDRAQYFGPGTRLTVL.